This T cell receptor (beta chain) was observed in a study of identical twins. The CDR3 loop spans 17 amino acids. V lost 4 bases, J lost 5 bases, and 15 bases stayed unmatched. TCRdb used MiXCR to reprocess the 5' RACE reads, holding one entry per CDR3 protein. The sample includes 250,000 to 300,000 distinct CDR3 sequences, about 8.9% of them seen just once. This clonotype was recorded a few times. Antigen: not known. Study outcomes and limitations: Clonotypes of the beta chain that were abundant in cord blood carried fewer insertions (memory repertoires showed none). An excess of low generation probability was shown by twin-shared out-of-frame alpha sequences.

The same data also went into a second study, on yellow fever vaccine responses in identical twins.

The receptor comes from a woman between 18 and 30 years old in good health. The chain joins TRBV12-3 or TRBV12-4 to TRBJ2-3; TRBD2 matches 7 bases. Sequenced input: CD8+ T cells sorted from blood. The DNA of the CDR3 is TGTGCCAGCAGTTCAGTCCCGGGACTAAAAACCATAGATACGCAGTATTTT. Translated, it gives CASSSVPGLKTIDTQYF.